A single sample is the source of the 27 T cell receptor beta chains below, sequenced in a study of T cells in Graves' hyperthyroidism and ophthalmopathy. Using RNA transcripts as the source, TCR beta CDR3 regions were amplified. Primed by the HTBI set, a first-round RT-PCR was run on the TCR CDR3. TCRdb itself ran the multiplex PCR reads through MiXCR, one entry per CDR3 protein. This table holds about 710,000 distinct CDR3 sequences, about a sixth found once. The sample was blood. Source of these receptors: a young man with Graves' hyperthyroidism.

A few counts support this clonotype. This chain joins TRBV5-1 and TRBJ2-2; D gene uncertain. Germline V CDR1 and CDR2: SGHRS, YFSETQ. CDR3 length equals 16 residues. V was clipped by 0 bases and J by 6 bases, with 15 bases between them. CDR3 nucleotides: TGCGCCAGCAGCTTGGCCGCACAGACCGCAGCCGGGGAGCTGTTTTTT. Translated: CASSLAAQTAAGELFF.

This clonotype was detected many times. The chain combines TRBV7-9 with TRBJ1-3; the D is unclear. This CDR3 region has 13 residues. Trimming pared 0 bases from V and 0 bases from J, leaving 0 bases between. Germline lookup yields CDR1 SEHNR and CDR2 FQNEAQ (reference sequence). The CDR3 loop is CASSLASGNTIYF. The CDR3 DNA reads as TGTGCCAGCAGCTTAGCCTCTGGAAACACCATATATTTT.

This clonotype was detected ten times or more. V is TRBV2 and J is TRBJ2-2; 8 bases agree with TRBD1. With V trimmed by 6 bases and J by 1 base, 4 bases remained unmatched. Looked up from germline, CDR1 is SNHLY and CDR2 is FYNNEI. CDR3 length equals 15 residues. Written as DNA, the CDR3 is TGTGCCAGCAGCAGACAGGGGTGGAACACCGGGGAGCTGTTTTTT. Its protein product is CASSRQGWNTGELFF.

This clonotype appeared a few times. In nucleotides, the CDR3 is TGTGCCAGCAGCCCGACAGTCGAGGAGACCCAGTACTTC. Translating gives CASSPTVEETQYF. The chain recombines TRBV2 with TRBJ2-5, with D tentatively TRBD1 (5 bases). V shed 6 bases and J shed 5 bases, with 13 bases lying between them. The CDR3 is 13 residues long. Germline-derived CDR1 and CDR2 are SNHLY and FYNNEI.

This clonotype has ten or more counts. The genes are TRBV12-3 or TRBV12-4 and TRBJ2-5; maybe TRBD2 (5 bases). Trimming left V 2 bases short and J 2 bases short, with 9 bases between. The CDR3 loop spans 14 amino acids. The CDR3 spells CASSLKGSQETQYF. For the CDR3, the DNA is TGTGCCAGCAGTTTAAAAGGGAGTCAAGAGACCCAGTACTTC.

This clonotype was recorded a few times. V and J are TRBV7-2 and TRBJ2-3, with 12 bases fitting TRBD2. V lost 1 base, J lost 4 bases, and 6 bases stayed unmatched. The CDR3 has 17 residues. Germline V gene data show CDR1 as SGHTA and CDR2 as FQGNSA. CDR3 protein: CASSLVSSGRAADTQYF. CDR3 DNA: TGTGCCAGCAGCTTAGTATCTAGCGGGAGGGCAGCAGATACGCAGTATTTT.

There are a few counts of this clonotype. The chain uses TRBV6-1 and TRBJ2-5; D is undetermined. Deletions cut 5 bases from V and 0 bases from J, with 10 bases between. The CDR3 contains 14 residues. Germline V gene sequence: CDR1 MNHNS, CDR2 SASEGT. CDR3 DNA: TGTGCCAGCAGTCTGTGGACGAACCAAGAGACCCAGTACTTC. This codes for CASSLWTNQETQYF.

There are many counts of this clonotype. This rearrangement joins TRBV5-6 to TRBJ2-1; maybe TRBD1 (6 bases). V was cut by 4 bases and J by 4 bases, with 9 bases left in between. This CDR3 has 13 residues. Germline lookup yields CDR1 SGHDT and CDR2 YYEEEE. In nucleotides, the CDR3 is TGTGCCAGCAGCCAGGACAGATACAATGAGCAGTTCTTC. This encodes CASSQDRYNEQFF.

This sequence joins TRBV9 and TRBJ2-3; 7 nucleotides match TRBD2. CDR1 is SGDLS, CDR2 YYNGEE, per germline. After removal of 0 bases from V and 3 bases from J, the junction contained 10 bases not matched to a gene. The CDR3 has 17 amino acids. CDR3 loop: CASSVGDYPGLTDTQYF. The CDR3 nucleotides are TGTGCCAGCAGCGTAGGGGACTACCCAGGTTTAACAGATACGCAGTATTTT.

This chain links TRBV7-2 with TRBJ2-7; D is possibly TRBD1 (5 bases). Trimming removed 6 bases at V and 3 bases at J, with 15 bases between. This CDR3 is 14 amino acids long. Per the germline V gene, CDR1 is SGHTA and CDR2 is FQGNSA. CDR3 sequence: CASRGPWAGYEQYF. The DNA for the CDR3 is TGTGCCAGCAGGGGGCCCTGGGCTGGCTACGAGCAGTACTTC.

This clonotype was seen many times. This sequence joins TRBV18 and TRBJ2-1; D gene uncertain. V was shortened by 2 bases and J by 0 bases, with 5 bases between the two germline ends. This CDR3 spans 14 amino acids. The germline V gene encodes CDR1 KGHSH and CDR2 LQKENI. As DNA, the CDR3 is TGTGCCAGCTCACCAAGGGACTCCTACAATGAGCAGTTCTTC. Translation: CASSPRDSYNEQFF.

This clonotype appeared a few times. This CDR3 is CANSRPGSYGYTF. The CDR3 bases are TGTGCCAACAGCCGCCCCGGGTCCTATGGCTACACCTTC. This sequence joins TRBV28 and TRBJ1-2; D unresolved. This CDR3 contains 13 residues. Per the germline V gene, CDR1 is MDHEN and CDR2 is SYDVKM. The ends were cut back, 10 bases at V and 4 bases at J, with 16 bases in the middle.

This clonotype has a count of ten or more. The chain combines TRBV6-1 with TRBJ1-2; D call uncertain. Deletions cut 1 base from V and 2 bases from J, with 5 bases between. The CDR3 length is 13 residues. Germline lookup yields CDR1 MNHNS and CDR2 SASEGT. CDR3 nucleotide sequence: TGTGCCAGCAGTGAAGATGGGAACTATGGCTACACCTTC. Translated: CASSEDGNYGYTF.

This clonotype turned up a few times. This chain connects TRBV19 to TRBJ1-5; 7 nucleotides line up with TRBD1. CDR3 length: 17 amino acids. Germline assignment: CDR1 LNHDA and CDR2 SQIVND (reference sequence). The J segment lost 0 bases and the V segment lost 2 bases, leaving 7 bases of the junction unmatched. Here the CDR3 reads CASSIMTGRHSNQPQHF. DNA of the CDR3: TGTGCCAGTAGTATAATGACAGGGAGGCATAGCAATCAGCCCCAGCATTTT.

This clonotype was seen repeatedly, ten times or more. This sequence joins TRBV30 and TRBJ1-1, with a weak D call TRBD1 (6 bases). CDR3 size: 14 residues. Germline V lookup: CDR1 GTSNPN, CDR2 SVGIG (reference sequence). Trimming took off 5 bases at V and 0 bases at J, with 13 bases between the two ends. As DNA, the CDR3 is TGTGCCTGGGGGACACTCTCCGTGAACACTGAAGCTTTCTTT. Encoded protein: CAWGTLSVNTEAFF.

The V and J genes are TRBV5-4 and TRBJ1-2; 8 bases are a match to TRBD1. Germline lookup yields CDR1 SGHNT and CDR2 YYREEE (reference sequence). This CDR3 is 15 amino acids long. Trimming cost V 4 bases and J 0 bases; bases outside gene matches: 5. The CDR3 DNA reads TGTGCCAGCAGCGCAGACAGGGGAGCTAACTATGGCTACACCTTC. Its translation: CASSADRGANYGYTF.

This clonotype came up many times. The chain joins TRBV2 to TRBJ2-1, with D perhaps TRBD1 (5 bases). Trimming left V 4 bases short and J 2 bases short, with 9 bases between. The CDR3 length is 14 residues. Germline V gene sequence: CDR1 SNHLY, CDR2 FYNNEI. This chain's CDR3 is CASSVQGPYNEQFF. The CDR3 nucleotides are TGTGCCAGCAGTGTGCAGGGTCCCTACAATGAGCAGTTCTTC.

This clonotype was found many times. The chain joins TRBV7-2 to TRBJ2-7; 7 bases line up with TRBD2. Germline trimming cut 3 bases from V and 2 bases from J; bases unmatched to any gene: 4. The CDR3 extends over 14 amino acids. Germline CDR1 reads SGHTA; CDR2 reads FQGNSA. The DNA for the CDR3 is TGTGCCAGCAGCTTCAGGACTAGTCCCTACGAGCAGTACTTC. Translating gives CASSFRTSPYEQYF.

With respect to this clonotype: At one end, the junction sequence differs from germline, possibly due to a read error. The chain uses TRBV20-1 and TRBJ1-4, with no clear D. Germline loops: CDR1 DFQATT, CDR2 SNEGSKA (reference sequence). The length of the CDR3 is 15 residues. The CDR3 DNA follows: TGCAGTGCTAGAAAACGAACTACAACTAGTGAAAAACTGTTTTTT. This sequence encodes CSARKRTTTSEKLFF.

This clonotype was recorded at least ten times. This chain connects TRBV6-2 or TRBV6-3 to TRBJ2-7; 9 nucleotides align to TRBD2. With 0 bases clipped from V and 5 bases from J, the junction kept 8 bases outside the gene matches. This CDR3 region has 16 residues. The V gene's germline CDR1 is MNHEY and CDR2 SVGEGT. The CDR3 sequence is CASSYSVRVAGDEQYF. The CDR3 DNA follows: TGTGCCAGCAGTTACTCAGTGAGGGTAGCGGGAGACGAGCAGTACTTC.

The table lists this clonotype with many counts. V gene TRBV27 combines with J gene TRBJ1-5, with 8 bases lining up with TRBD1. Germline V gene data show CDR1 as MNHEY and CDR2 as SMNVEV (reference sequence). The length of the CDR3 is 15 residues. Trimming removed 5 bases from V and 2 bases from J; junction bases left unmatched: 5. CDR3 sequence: CASSVQTGGNQPQHF. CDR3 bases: TGTGCCAGCAGTGTGCAGACAGGGGGCAATCAGCCCCAGCATTTT.

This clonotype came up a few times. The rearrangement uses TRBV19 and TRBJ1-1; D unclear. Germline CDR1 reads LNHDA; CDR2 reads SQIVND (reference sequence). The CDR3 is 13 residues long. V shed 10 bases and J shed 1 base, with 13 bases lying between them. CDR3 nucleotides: TGTGCCACTAGGACGGGAGCGAACACTGAAGCTTTCTTT. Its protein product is CATRTGANTEAFF.

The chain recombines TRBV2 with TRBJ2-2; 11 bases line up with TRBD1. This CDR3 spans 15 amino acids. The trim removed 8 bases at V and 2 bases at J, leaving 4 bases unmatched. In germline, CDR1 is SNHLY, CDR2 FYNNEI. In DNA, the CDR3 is TGTGCCAGCTGTGGACAGGGGGCTAACACCGGGGAGCTGTTTTTT. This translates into CASCGQGANTGELFF. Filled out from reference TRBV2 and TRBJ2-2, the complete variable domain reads EPEVTQTPSHQVTQMGQEVILRCVPISNHLYFYWYRQILGQKVEFLVSFYNNEISEKSEIFDDQFSVERPDGSNFTLKIRSTKLEDSAMYFCASCGQGANTGELFFGEGSRLTVL.

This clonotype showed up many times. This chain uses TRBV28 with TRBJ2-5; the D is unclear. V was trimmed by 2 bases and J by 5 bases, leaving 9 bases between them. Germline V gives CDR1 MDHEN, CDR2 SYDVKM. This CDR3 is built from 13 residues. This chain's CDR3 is CASSLRIVETQYF. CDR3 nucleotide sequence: TGTGCCAGCAGTTTACGAATTGTGGAGACCCAGTACTTC.

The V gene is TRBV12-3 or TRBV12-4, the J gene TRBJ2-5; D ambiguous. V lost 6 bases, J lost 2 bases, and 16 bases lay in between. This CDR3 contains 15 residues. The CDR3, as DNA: TGTGCCAGCAGCCCAGCCCTTGGCGGACAAGAGACCCAGTACTTC. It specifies CASSPALGGQETQYF.

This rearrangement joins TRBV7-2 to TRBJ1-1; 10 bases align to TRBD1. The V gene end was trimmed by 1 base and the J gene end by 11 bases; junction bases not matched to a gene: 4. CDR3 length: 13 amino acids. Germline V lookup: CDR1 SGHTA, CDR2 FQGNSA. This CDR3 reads CASSLGQGALAFF. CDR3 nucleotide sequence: TGTGCCAGCAGCTTAGGACAGGGGGCTCTGGCTTTCTTT. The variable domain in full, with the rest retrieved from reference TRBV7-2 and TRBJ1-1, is GAGVSQSPSNKVTEKGKDVELRCDPISGHTALYWYRQSLGQGLEFLIYFQGNSAPDKSGLPSDRFSAERTGGSVSTLTIQRTQQEDSAVYLCASSLGQGALAFFGQGTRLTVV.

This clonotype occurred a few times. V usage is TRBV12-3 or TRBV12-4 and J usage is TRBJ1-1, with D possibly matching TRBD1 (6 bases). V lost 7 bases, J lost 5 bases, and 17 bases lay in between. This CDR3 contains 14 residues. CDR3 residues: CASTPVDRYTEAFF. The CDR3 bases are TGTGCCAGCACCCCAGTGGACAGATATACTGAAGCTTTCTTT.